Sequencing of this T cell receptor (beta chain) was carried out in a study of control samples from healthy donors and cancer patients (dated by TCRdb to about 2020). The germline V gene (reference sequence) provides CDR1 GTSNPN and CDR2 SVGIG. Inclusive of the bounding cysteine and phenylalanine, the CDR3 is 14 residues long. Only CDR3 DNA is held: 42 bases, read in frame from base 1. Germline trimming: 0 bases from V, 6 bases from J; junction bases outside gene matches: 7. A word on this clone: It lacks a known antigen. No much larger clonotype is one base removed from it; base qualities were not supplied.

Receptors were amplified or captured by the immunoSEQ multiplex PCR assay. Sourced from immuneACCESS, this table was stored by TCRdb with only in-frame sequences that have V and J called. A share of the clones is absent; for the studies checked, an unresolved V gene accounts for under half, and the remainder has no known explanation. This sample holds about 180,000 clones; approximately 92% were observed only once. Approximately 1.4% of the sample is in the top ten clones. The chain employs TRBV30 and TRBJ1-2; TRBD1 lines up with 7 middle nucleotides. The source is a man aged 30-40 years in good health. The sample consisted of blood. The nucleotide sequence is TGTGCCTGGAGTGTACGGGGACAGCTCCATGGCTACACCTTC. The encoded protein is CAWSVRGQLHGYTF.